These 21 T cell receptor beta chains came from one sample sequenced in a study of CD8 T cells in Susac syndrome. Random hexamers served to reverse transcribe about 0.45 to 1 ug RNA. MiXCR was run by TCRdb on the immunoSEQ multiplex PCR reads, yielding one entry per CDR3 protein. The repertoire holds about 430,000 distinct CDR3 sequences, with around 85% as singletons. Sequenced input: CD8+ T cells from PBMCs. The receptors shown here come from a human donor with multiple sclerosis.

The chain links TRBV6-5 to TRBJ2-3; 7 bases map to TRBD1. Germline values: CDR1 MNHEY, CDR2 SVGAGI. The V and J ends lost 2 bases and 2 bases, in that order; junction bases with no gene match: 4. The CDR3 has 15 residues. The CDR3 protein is CASSYSRGLTDTQYF. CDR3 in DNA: TGTGCCAGCAGTTACAGTAGGGGGCTCACAGATACGCAGTATTTT.

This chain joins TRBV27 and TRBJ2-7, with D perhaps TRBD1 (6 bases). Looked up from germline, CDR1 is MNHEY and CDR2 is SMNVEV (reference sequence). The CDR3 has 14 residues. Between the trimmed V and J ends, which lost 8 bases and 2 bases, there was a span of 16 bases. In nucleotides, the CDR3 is TGTGCCAGCTCCTATCAGGGGTTCACCTACGAGCAGTACTTC. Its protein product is CASSYQGFTYEQYF.

The CDR3 here is CASSQWAELSYEQYF. As DNA, the CDR3 is TGTGCCAGCAGCCAATGGGCAGAACTCTCCTACGAGCAGTACTTC. V gene TRBV3-1 combines with J gene TRBJ2-7, with D hard to call. The length of the CDR3 is 15 residues. V lost 2 bases and J lost 0, with 11 bases in between. In germline, CDR1 is LGHDT, CDR2 YNNKEL (reference sequence).

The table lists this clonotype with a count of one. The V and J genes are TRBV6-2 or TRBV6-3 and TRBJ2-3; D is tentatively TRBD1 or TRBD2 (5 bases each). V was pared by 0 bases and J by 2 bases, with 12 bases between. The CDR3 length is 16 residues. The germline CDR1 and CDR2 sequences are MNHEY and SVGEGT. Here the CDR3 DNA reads TGTGCCAGCAGTTACTCGAGGGACCGACTCACAGATACGCAGTATTTT. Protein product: CASSYSRDRLTDTQYF.

CDR3 DNA: TGTGCCAGCAGTTTATCGTCGGGGCTTAGGGGGGAGCTGTTTTTT. Its protein product is CASSLSSGLRGELFF. V gene TRBV27 combines with J gene TRBJ2-2; possibly TRBD1 or TRBD2 for D (5 bases each). This CDR3 has 15 residues. V lost 0 bases, J lost 8 bases, and 13 bases lay in between. Germline loops: CDR1 MNHEY, CDR2 SMNVEV (reference sequence).

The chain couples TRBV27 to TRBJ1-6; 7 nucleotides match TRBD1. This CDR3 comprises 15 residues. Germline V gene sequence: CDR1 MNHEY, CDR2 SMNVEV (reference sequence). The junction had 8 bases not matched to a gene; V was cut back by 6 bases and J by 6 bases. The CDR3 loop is CASRTDRARNSPLHF. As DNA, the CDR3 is TGTGCCAGCAGGACAGACAGGGCGCGTAATTCACCCCTCCACTTT.

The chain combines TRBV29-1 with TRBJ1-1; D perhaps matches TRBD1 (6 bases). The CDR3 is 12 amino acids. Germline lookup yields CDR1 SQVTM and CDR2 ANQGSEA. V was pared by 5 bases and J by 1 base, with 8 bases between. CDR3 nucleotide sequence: TGCAGCGTTATACAGGGGAACACTGAAGCTTTCTTT. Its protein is CSVIQGNTEAFF.

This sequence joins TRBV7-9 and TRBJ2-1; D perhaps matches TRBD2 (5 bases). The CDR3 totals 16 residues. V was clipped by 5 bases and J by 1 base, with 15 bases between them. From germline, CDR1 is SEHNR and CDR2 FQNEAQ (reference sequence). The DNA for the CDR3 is TGTGCCAGCAGCCCGCGGGCAGAAACTTCCTACAATGAGCAGTTCTTC. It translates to CASSPRAETSYNEQFF.

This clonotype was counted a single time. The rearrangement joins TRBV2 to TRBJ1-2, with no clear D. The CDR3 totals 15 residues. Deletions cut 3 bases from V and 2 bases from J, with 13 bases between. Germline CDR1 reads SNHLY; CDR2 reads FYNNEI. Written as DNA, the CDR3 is TGTGCCAGCAGTGACCGTCCCTTGCCGAACTATGGCTACACCTTC. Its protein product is CASSDRPLPNYGYTF.

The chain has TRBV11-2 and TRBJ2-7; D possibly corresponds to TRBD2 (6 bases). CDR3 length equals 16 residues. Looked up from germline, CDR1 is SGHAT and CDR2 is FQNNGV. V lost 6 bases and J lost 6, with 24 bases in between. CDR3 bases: TGTGCCAGCAGTTGGGTATCGGCGGGATCCCACTCCGAGCAGTACTTC. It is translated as CASSWVSAGSHSEQYF. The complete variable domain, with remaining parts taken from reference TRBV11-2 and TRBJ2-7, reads EAGVAQSPRYKIIEKRQSVAFWCNPISGHATLYWYQQILGQGPKLLIQFQNNGVVDDSQLPKDRFSAERLKGVDSTLKIQPAKLEDSAVYLCASSWVSAGSHSEQYFGPGTRLTVT.

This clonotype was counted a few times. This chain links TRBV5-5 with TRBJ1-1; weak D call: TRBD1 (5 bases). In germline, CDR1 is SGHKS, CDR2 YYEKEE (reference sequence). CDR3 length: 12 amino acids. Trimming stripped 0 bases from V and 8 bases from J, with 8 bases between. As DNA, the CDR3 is TGTGCCAGCAGCTTGGGCGCAGGGGAAGCTTTCTTT. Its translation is CASSLGAGEAFF.

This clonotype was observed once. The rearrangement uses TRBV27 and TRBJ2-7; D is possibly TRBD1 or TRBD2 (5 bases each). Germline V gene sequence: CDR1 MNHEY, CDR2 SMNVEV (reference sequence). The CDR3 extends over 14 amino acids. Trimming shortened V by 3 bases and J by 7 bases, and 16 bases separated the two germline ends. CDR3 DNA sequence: TGTGCCAGCAGTTTGGGGCGGGCTGACTGGGAGCAGTACTTC. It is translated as CASSLGRADWEQYF.

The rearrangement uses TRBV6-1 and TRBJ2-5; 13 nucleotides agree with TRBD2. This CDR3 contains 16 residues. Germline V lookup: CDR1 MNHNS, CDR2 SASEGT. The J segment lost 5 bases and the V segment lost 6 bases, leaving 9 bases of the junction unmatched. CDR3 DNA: TGTGCCAGCAGCATACTAGCGGGAGGGCTAGGGGAGACCCAGTACTTC. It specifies CASSILAGGLGETQYF.

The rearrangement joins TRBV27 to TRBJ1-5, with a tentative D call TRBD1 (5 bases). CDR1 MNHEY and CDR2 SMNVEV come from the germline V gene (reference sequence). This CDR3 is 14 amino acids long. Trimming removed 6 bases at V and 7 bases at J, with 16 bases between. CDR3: CASRHGQGGQPQHF. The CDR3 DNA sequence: TGTGCCAGCAGGCATGGGCAGGGCGGGCAGCCCCAGCATTTT.

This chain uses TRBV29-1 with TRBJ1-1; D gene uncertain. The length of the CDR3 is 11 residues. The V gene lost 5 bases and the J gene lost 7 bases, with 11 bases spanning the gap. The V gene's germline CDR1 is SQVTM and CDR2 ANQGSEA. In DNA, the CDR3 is TGCAGCGTTATCCTCAACCTTGAAGCTTTCTTT. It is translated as CSVILNLEAFF.

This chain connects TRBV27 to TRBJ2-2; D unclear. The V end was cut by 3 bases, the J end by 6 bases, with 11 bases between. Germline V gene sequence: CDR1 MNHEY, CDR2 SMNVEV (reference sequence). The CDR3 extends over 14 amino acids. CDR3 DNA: TGTGCCAGCAGTTTCGAGACAAGTGCCGGGGAGCTGTTTTTT. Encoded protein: CASSFETSAGELFF.

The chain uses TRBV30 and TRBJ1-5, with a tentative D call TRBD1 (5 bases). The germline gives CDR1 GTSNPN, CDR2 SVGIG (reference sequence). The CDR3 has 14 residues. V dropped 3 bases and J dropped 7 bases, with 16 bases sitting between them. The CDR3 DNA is TGTGCCTGGAGCGCGCCTGGACATCGGCAGCCCCAGCATTTT. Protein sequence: CAWSAPGHRQPQHF.

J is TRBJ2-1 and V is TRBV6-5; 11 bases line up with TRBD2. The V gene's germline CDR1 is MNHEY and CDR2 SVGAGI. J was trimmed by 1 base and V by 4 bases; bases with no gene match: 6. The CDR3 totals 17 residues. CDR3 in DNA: TGTGCCAGCAGTTTGACTAGCGGGGAGATTTCCTACAATGAGCAGTTCTTC. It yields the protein CASSLTSGEISYNEQFF.

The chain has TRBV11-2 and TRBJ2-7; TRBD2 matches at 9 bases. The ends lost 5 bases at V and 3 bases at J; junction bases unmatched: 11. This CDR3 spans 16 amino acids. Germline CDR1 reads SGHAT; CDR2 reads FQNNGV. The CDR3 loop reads CASSPPASGRLYEQYF. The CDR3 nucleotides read TGTGCCAGCAGCCCCCCTGCGAGCGGGAGGCTCTACGAGCAGTACTTC.

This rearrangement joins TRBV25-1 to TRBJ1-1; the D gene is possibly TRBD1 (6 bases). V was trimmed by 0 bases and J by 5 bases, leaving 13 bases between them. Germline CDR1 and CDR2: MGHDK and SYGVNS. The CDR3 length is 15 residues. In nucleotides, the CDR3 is TGTGCCAGCAGTGAATATTTTGCAGGGGCAACTGAAGCTTTCTTT. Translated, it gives CASSEYFAGATEAFF.

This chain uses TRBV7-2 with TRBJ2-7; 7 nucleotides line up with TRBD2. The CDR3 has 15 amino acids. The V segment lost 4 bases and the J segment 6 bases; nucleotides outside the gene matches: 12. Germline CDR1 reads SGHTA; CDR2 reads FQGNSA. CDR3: CASSSSSGAPGEQYF. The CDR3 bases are TGTGCCAGCAGCTCATCTAGCGGAGCGCCCGGCGAGCAGTACTTC.